Here is one T cell receptor beta chain with its context. These data originate in a study of shared clonotypes between healthy human individuals. Several immunoSEQ plates held equal portions of the genomic DNA taken from each subset. Only in-frame clones appear in the TCRdb table, and some are missing; sequencing was by immunoSEQ multiplex PCR. Of 950,000 to 1,300,000 clones listed, roughly 80% were seen once; the top ten hold 1.4% to 1.5%. This CDR3 region has 18 residues. The V segment lost 6 bases and the J segment 3 bases; nucleotides outside the gene matches: 9. Germline V gene data show CDR1 as SGHTA and CDR2 as FQGNSA.

This receptor was identified in a man between 18 and 29 years old in good health. Sequencing was performed on memory CD4+ T cells sorted from blood. As for subset: CD45RA-negative fraction. V usage is TRBV7-2 and J usage is TRBJ1-6; 12 nucleotides match TRBD1. The CDR3 sequence is CASRGTGGPPRYNSPLHF. CDR3 in DNA: TGTGCCAGCAGAGGGACAGGGGGCCCCCCACGCTATAATTCACCCCTCCACTTT. Complete variable domain (other parts from reference TRBV7-2 and TRBJ1-6): GAGVSQSPSNKVTEKGKDVELRCDPISGHTALYWYRQSLGQGLEFLIYFQGNSAPDKSGLPSDRFSAERTGGSVSTLTIQRTQQEDSAVYLCASRGTGGPPRYNSPLHFGNGTRLTVT.